The 10 T cell receptor beta chains below come from one sample, sequenced in a study of blood T cell repertoires in COVID-19. Clones were sequenced by immunoSEQ multiplex PCR, and TCRdb holds only the in-frame ones, with some missing. The data contain about 280,000 clones, 80% to 90% of them seen just once; the ten biggest clones take up about 10%. What was sequenced was peripheral blood. The receptors were sampled from an older woman with acute or convalescent COVID-19.

This chain links TRBV5-1 with TRBJ1-1, with D unresolved. The germline V gene encodes CDR1 SGHRS and CDR2 YFSETQ. The CDR3 has 13 amino acids. Trimming pared 2 bases from V and 1 base from J, leaving 6 bases between. CDR3 loop: CASSFDWNTEAFF. The CDR3 coding sequence is TGCGCCAGCAGCTTCGACTGGAACACTGAAGCTTTCTTT.

The CDR3 reads CASSIKGQSQETQYF. The CDR3 nucleotides read TGTGCCAGTAGTATAAAAGGACAGTCCCAGGAGACCCAGTACTTC. The V call is TRBV19, the J call TRBJ2-5, with D perhaps TRBD1 (6 bases). V was clipped by 2 bases and J by 5 bases, with 15 bases between them. The CDR3 has 15 residues. Germline V gene data show CDR1 as LNHDA and CDR2 as SQIVND (reference sequence).

The genes are TRBV5-1 and TRBJ2-2; TRBD2 is a possible D gene (5 bases). The CDR3 has 13 residues. Germline values: CDR1 SGHRS, CDR2 YFSETQ. V lost 0 bases and J 6 bases, leaving 6 bases between the germline ends. The CDR3 reads CASSLASPGELFF. The CDR3 region has the DNA TGCGCCAGCAGCTTGGCTAGCCCCGGGGAGCTGTTTTTT.

This sequence joins TRBV9 and TRBJ1-3; D is unresolved. The CDR3 spans 14 residues. Germline V gene lookup returns CDR1 SGDLS and CDR2 YYNGEE. Trimming left V 0 bases short and J 0 bases short, with 4 bases between. The chain's CDR3 is CASSVGLSGNTIYF. CDR3 coding DNA: TGTGCCAGCAGCGTAGGGCTCTCTGGAAACACCATATATTTT. The full variable domain, rest sourced from reference TRBV9 and TRBJ1-3, is DSGVTQTPKHLITATGQRVTLRCSPRSGDLSVYWYQQSLDQGLQFLIQYYNGEERAKGNILERFSAQQFPDLHSELNLSSLELGDSALYFCASSVGLSGNTIYFGEGSWLTVV.

CDR3 coding DNA: TGCAGCGCCCTACGAGGAGGCGTTGGCTACACCTTC. Translation gives CSALRGGVGYTF. The V and J genes are TRBV29-1 and TRBJ1-2, with D uncertain. V shed 7 bases and J shed 7 bases, with 16 bases lying between them. CDR1 SQVTM and CDR2 ANQGSEA come from the germline V gene. This CDR3 has 12 residues.

The rearrangement joins TRBV12-2 to TRBJ2-3; the table names TRBD1, a call not compared with the DNA. TRBV12-2 is shown as a pseudogene. CDR3 length: 18 residues. CDR3 sequence reads: CASRLETGTPTTTDTQYF. The CDR3 nucleotides are TGTGCAAGTCGCTTAGAGACCGGGACACCCACAACCACAGATACGCAGTATTTT.

V is TRBV18 and J is TRBJ2-7; D is ambiguous. Germline values: CDR1 KGHSH, CDR2 LQKENI. This CDR3 comprises 13 residues. V lost 1 base and J lost 0, with 4 bases in between. The CDR3: CASSPLNSYEQYF. The CDR3 region has the DNA TGTGCCAGCTCACCACTAAACTCCTACGAGCAGTACTTC.

This chain uses TRBV6-5 with TRBJ1-2, with D tentatively TRBD1 (5 bases). Germline CDR1 reads MNHEY; CDR2 reads SVGAGI. With 0 bases removed from V and 7 bases from J, the gap between germline ends came to 18 bases. The CDR3 has 16 residues. Written as DNA, the CDR3 is TGTGCCAGCAGTTACTCGAAGGGCCACGGGGGAGGTGGCTACACCTTC. This translates into CASSYSKGHGGGGYTF.

This sequence joins TRBV29-1 and TRBJ1-4; D not resolved. The germline V gene has CDR1 SQVTM and CDR2 ANQGSEA. Trimming took 7 bases from V and 4 from J, leaving 7 bases between them. The length of the CDR3 is 11 residues. CDR3 sequence: CSALDNEKLFF. In DNA, the CDR3 is TGCAGCGCCCTAGATAATGAAAAACTGTTTTTT.

In nucleotides, the CDR3 is TGTGCCAGCAGCGTCGGACCCCGGGGAGAGACCCAGTACTTC. It codes for CASSVGPRGETQYF. J is TRBJ2-5 and V is TRBV9; tentatively, D is TRBD2 (5 bases). The V gene's germline CDR1 is SGDLS and CDR2 YYNGEE. CDR3 length equals 14 residues. V lost 2 bases and J 4 bases, leaving 12 bases between the germline ends.